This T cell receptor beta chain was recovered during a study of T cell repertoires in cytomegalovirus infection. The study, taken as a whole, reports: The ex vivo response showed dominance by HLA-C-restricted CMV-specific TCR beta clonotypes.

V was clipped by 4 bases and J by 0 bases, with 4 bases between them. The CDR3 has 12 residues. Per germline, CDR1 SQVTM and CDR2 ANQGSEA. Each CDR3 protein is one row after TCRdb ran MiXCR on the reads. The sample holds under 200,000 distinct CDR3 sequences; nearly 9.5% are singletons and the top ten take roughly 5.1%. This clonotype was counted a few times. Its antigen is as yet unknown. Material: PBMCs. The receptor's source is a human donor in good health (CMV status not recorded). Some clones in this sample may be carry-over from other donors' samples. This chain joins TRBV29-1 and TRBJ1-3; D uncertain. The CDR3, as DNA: TGCAGCGTTGGATCCTCTGGAAACACCATATATTTT. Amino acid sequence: CSVGSSGNTIYF.